The 8 T cell receptor beta chains below were found in one sample sequenced in a study of cytomegalovirus exposure and HLA in healthy donors. PCR amplification relied on 60 Vbeta primers (plus 13 Jbeta primers). Assay: immunoSEQ multiplex PCR; the TCRdb copy retains only in-frame clones and omits some. The data contain about 180,000 clones, 82% of them singletons. The sample consisted of PBMCs. Receptor source: a man aged 35 to 55 in good health and CMV-seronegative.

As for this clone: At one boundary the junction diverges from the germline segment, which might be a read error. V usage is TRBV7-7 and J usage is TRBJ2-5; TRBD2 matches at 9 bases. The CDR3 contains 14 residues. Looked up from germline, CDR1 is SSHAT and CDR2 is FNYEAQ (reference sequence). Here the CDR3 DNA reads TGTGCTAGCAGCTTAGGCGGGGGGGGAGAGACCCAGTACTTC. Protein product: CASSLGGGGETQYF.

A few counts support this clone. The rearrangement links TRBV19 to TRBJ1-2, with TRBD1 as a possible D gene (6 bases). The germline gives CDR1 LNHDA, CDR2 SQIVND (reference sequence). Trimming cost V 10 bases and J 4 bases, with 16 bases left between them. There are 13 residues in the CDR3. In DNA, the CDR3 is TGTGCCACCGATGACAGGTCTCCCTATGGCTACACCTTC. It is translated as CATDDRSPYGYTF.

The chain carries TRBV9 and TRBJ2-1, with D tentatively TRBD1 (5 bases). Germline V lookup: CDR1 SGDLS, CDR2 YYNGEE. The CDR3 extends over 12 amino acids. The V end lost 4 bases, the J end lost 5 bases, and 7 bases lay between the germline ends. CDR3 protein: CASSMGHNEQFF. In DNA form, the CDR3 reads TGTGCCAGCAGCATGGGGCACAATGAGCAGTTCTTC.

The chain combines TRBV7-9 with TRBJ2-7, with D possibly TRBD2 on 5 matching bases. The CDR3 runs to 12 residues. V was shortened by 3 bases and J by 3 bases, with 6 bases between the two germline ends. CDR1 and CDR2 from the germline V gene are SEHNR and FQNEAQ (reference sequence). Here the CDR3 DNA reads TGTGCCAGCAGCTTTGAGGGCTACGAGCAGTACTTC. It encodes CASSFEGYEQYF.

The V gene is TRBV28, the J gene TRBJ2-5; 9 positions match TRBD1. CDR1 MDHEN and CDR2 SYDVKM come from the germline V gene. CDR3 length equals 13 residues. Germline trimming cut 5 bases from V and 4 bases from J; bases unmatched to any gene: 2. The CDR3 sequence: CASSIQGAETQYF. DNA of the CDR3: TGTGCCAGCAGTATACAGGGGGCAGAGACCCAGTACTTC.

The CDR3 loop reads CASSRTSGPSYEQYF. The CDR3, as DNA: TGCGCCAGCAGCCGGACTAGCGGTCCTTCCTACGAGCAGTACTTC. The chain uses TRBV4-1 and TRBJ2-7; 10 nucleotides line up with TRBD2. This CDR3 comprises 15 residues. CDR1 and CDR2 (germline): MGHRA, YSYEKL. Trimming took 4 bases from V and 1 from J; bases not matched to a gene: 4.

The chain is built from TRBV5-1 and TRBJ2-2; a weak D match, TRBD2 (6 bases). The V and J ends lost 5 bases and 3 bases respectively, with 11 bases between them. The CDR3 has 14 residues. Germline V CDR1 and CDR2: SGHRS, YFSETQ. Written as DNA, the CDR3 is TGCGCCAGCAGACAAGGGGACTACACCGGGGAGCTGTTTTTT. Translated, it gives CASRQGDYTGELFF. Filled out from reference TRBV5-1 and TRBJ2-2, the complete variable domain reads KAGVTQTPRYLIKTRGQQVTLSCSPISGHRSVSWYQQTPGQGLQFLFEYFSETQRNKGNFPGRFSGRQFSNSRSEMNVSTLELGDSALYLCASRQGDYTGELFFGEGSRLTVL.

The chain employs TRBV5-1 and TRBJ1-2; TRBD1 might be the D (6 bases). The germline V gene has CDR1 SGHRS and CDR2 YFSETQ. Trimming stripped 4 bases from V and 7 bases from J, with 20 bases between. This CDR3 has 15 residues. DNA for the CDR3: TGCGCCAGCAGCGTACAGGGAACCGGTCTGGGTGGCTACACCTTC. Amino acid sequence: CASSVQGTGLGGYTF.